This T cell receptor (beta chain) is drawn from a study of blood T cells in healthy people across ages. A J-beta primer mix and a sample-barcoded 5' primer were used in a second PCR of about 7 to 12 cycles. Each cDNA was tagged by a template-switch adaptor containing 12 random nucleotides. TCRdb fed the 5' RACE reads into MiXCR, producing one record per CDR3 protein. The repertoire includes hundreds of thousands of distinct CDR3 sequences, approximately 40% of them detected once, and about 30% sits in the top ten. Study conclusions and caveats: Long-lived donors exceeded aged donors in naive CD4+ cells and diversity.

Germline V lookup: CDR1 SEHNR, CDR2 FQNEAQ (reference sequence). The CDR3 extends over 17 amino acids. Points on this clonotype: Its antigen is as yet unknown. The germline gene is not matched at one end of the junction; a read error may be the cause.

This sequence joins TRBV7-9 and TRBJ2-1; D tentatively fits TRBD1 or TRBD2 (6 bases each). The sequenced sample was blood. The sequence came from an elderly man in good health. CDR3 coding DNA: TGTGCCAGCAGCTTAGAAATAGGGGGGCGGACATACAATAAGCAGTTCTTC. This codes for CASSLEIGGRTYNKQFF.